One sample yielded the 3 T cell receptor beta chains listed below, sequenced in a study of blood T cell repertoires in COVID-19. Data came from immunoSEQ multiplex PCR; TCRdb stores just in-frame clones and leaves some out. The profile covers 110,000 to 150,000 clones, with around 87% appearing a single time and over 9% taken by the ten largest. The sample consisted of PBMCs or T cells enriched from blood (not recorded which). The receptors derive from a man aged 55 to 70 who had recovered from COVID-19.

V and J are TRBV25-1 and TRBJ2-1; D may be TRBD1 (5 bases). Germline CDR1 and CDR2: MGHDK and SYGVNS. V lost 4 bases to trimming and J lost 4 bases, with 17 bases between them. CDR3 length equals 16 residues. CDR3 region: CASSVRKGNLYNEQFF. DNA of the CDR3: TGTGCCAGCAGTGTCCGAAAGGGGAACTTATACAATGAGCAGTTCTTC.

The J gene is TRBJ2-1, the V gene TRBV10-1, with D maybe TRBD2 (7 bases). Germline V gene data show CDR1 as WNHNN and CDR2 as SYGVQD (reference sequence). This CDR3 has 14 residues. V was clipped by 3 bases and J by 12 bases, with 18 bases between them. CDR3 in DNA: TGCGCCAGCAGTGAAGGCGGGGGCCGATCGGTGCAGTTCTTC. Translating gives CASSEGGGRSVQFF.

The chain couples TRBV2 to TRBJ1-1, with D perhaps TRBD1 (6 bases). The V end was cut by 10 bases, the J end by 4 bases, with 16 bases between. Germline lookup yields CDR1 SNHLY and CDR2 FYNNEI. This CDR3 is 13 amino acids long. CDR3 nucleotides: TGTGCCACCAACCGGGACACTTCCACTGAAGCTTTCTTT. Its translation: CATNRDTSTEAFF.